Here is one T cell receptor (beta chain) with its context. The data derive from a study of blood T cell repertoires in COVID-19. Study background: In each case, the material was cDNA or gDNA derived from T cells, B-cell-depleted T cells, or PBMCs.

V was trimmed by 0 bases and J by 2 bases, leaving 13 bases between them. The CDR3 sequence is 16 residues long. Germline CDR1 reads LGHNA; CDR2 reads YSLEER. Sequencing used immunoSEQ multiplex PCR; TCRdb keeps in-frame clones, though not all of them. The sample holds under 100,000 clones; around 90% are singletons and the top ten take 4.6%. The chain carries TRBV4-3 and TRBJ1-1; D ambiguous. Input material: peripheral blood. This receptor was identified in a middle-aged man with active COVID-19. CDR3 loop: CASSQDRGSSNTEAFF. The CDR3 nucleotides are TGCGCCAGCAGCCAAGACCGAGGGTCAAGTAACACTGAAGCTTTCTTT.